Listed below are T cell receptor beta chains from one sample, sequenced in a study of control samples from healthy donors and cancer patients. Here immunoSEQ multiplex PCR was the method, and the copy in TCRdb shows in-frame clones only, minus some. The sample has 50,000 to 70,000 clones, around 95% seen once; the top ten hold around 0.99%. The sample taken for sequencing was blood. The receptors shown here come from a woman between 18 and 30 years old in good health. Each CDR3 is given with its conserved first and last residue. The D gene is left open where the match is weak. Some rows mark clone size as missing; the rest say once, few, many or name a class of expanded clone.

d_call clone_size j_call v_call cdr3_aa cdr3_nt
- - TRBJ1-1 TRBV11-3 CASSHLGGTEAFF TGTGCCAGCAGCCACTTAGGGGGCACTGAAGCTTTCTTT
- - TRBJ1-5 TRBV27 CASSLFGYSNQPQHF TGTGCCAGCAGTTTATTTGGGTATAGCAATCAGCCCCAGCATTTT
TRBD1 - TRBJ1-2 TRBV30 CAWTRSLGTGPYGYTF TGTGCCTGGACCCGATCCCTCGGGACAGGACCCTATGGCTACACCTTC
- - TRBJ1-2 TRBV21-1 CASSNKDPTGGQTYGYTF TGTGCCAGCAGCAATAAAGACCCGACAGGGGGACAAACCTATGGCTACACCTTC
- - TRBJ1-2 TRBV6-5 CATRWSNLLDYGYTF TGTGCCACGAGGTGGTCAAACCTTCTCGACTATGGCTACACCTTC
- - TRBJ1-4 TRBV15 CATSRVQTTNEKLFF TGTGCCACCAGCAGAGTGCAGACAACTAATGAAAAACTGTTTTTT
- once TRBJ1-5 TRBV6-6 CASNRDSNQPQHF TGTGCCAGCAACAGAGATAGCAATCAGCCCCAGCATTTT
TRBD1 once TRBJ1-6 TRBV5-1 CASSDRGPVRSYNSPLHF TGCGCCTCCTCCGACAGGGGCCCTGTGAGGTCCTATAATTCACCCCTCCACTTT
- once TRBJ1-2 TRBV10-2 CASSEMGRAALTPSFNGYTF TGCGCCAGCAGTGAGATGGGTCGGGCAGCCTTGACTCCATCTTTTAATGGCTACACCTTC
- - TRBJ2-3 TRBV6-5 CASSYTTSTDTQYF TGTGCCAGCAGTTACACGACTAGCACAGATACGCAGTATTTT
TRBD1 - TRBJ2-3 TRBV24-1 CATSDTKNRDSLYQGTDTQYF TGTGCCACCAGTGACACCAAAAACCGGGACAGCTTGTACCAGGGGACAGATACGCAGTATTTT
- once TRBJ1-1 TRBV30 CAWSVMLTVELSEAFF TGTGCCTGGAGTGTAATGCTGACAGTGGAATTATCTGAAGCTTTCTTT
TRBD2 once TRBJ2-5 TRBV4-3 CASSPSPAGGILETQYF TGCGCCAGCAGCCCTAGTCCAGCGGGGGGAATTCTGGAGACCCAGTACTTC
TRBD1 - TRBJ1-1 TRBV5-1 CASSLGTGGTEAFF TGCGCCAGCAGCTTGGGGACAGGGGGGACTGAAGCTTTCTTT
- - TRBJ2-1 TRBV19 CASKSQGSYNEQFF TGTGCCAGTAAGAGCCAGGGCTCCTACAATGAGCAGTTCTTC
TRBD2 - TRBJ2-1 TRBV6-1 CATTNGGGAHEQFF TGTGCCACCACCAATGGCGGGGGGGCCCATGAGCAGTTCTTC
TRBD1 - TRBJ2-2 TRBV11-2 CASRATGGWLFF TGTGCCAGCAGAGCAACAGGGGGGTGGCTGTTTTTT
TRBD1 - TRBJ1-5 TRBV19 CASKPGQGRSNQPQHF TGTGCCAGTAAACCGGGACAGGGCCGAAGCAATCAGCCCCAGCATTTT
TRBD1 once TRBJ1-4 TRBV9 CASSLGQGISNEKLFF TGTGCCAGCAGCCTAGGACAGGGGATTTCTAATGAAAAACTGTTTTTT
- - TRBJ1-2 TRBV5-4 CASSSTGGLYGYTF TGTGCCAGCAGCTCGACGGGAGGGCTCTATGGCTACACCTTC
- - TRBJ1-2 TRBV5-1 CASSFAGAGYGYTF TGCGCCAGCAGCTTTGCGGGGGCGGGCTATGGCTACACCTTC
TRBD1 - TRBJ1-1 TRBV29-1 CSVGQGSAEAFF TGCAGCGTGGGACAGGGAAGCGCTGAAGCTTTCTTT
TRBD2 once TRBJ2-2 TRBV6-1 CASSDGLAGPNTGELFF TGTGCCAGCAGTGATGGACTAGCGGGGCCCAACACCGGGGAGCTGTTTTTT
TRBD1 - TRBJ1-2 TRBV10-3 CATLRTGSGYTF TGTGCCACCCTCCGGACAGGATCTGGCTACACCTTC
TRBD1 - TRBJ1-1 TRBV3-1/TRBV3-2 CASSPRGQANTEAFF TGTGCCAGCAGCCCTCGAGGACAGGCCAACACTGAAGCTTTCTTT
- - TRBJ1-6 TRBV5-6 CASSPPYSGNSPLHF TGTGCCAGCAGCCCTCCGTACTCGGGTAATTCACCCCTCCACTTT
- - TRBJ2-7 TRBV29-1 CSVEDPKGTEILEQYF TGCAGCGTTGAAGACCCTAAAGGGACCGAGATTCTCGAGCAGTACTTC
- - TRBJ2-3 TRBV4-2 CASSQVLDTDTQYF TGTGCCAGCAGCCAAGTCCTAGACACAGATACGCAGTATTTT
- - TRBJ2-3 TRBV6-2/TRBV6-3 CASSYKMAASTDTQYF TGTGCCAGCAGTTACAAAATGGCGGCTAGCACAGATACGCAGTATTTT
- once TRBJ1-1 TRBV19 CASSIYRGGVRYAEAFF TGTGCCAGTAGTATTTATCGGGGAGGCGTTCGCTATGCTGAAGCTTTCTTT
- - TRBJ1-1 TRBV6-2/TRBV6-3 CASSHRHGNTEAFF TGTGCCAGCAGTCACCGGCACGGGAACACTGAAGCTTTCTTT
- - TRBJ1-4 TRBV18 CASSRPGGTTNEKLFF TGTGCCAGCTCACGCCCCGGGGGGACAACTAATGAAAAACTGTTTTTT
- - TRBJ1-3 TRBV19 CASSPVSSGNTIYF TGTGCCAGTAGTCCGGTGTCCTCTGGAAACACCATATATTTT
- once TRBJ1-2 TRBV7-8 CASSLGRGGGYTF TGTGCCAGCAGCCTTGGGCGGGGGGGAGGCTACACCTTC